Shown below are 20 T cell receptor beta chains from a single sample sequenced in a study of T cell repertoires in cytomegalovirus infection. Each CDR3 protein is one row after TCRdb ran MiXCR on the reads. Of some 450,000 distinct CDR3 sequences in the sample, roughly a third are singletons; the top ten hold roughly 15%. The sample consisted of PBMCs. The receptors stem from a human donor in good health (CMV status not recorded). Some clones in this sample may be carry-over from other donors' samples.

The V gene is TRBV12-3 or TRBV12-4, the J gene TRBJ2-7; 8 bases match TRBD1. The CDR3 sequence is 16 residues long. V lost 5 bases, J lost 3 bases, and 12 bases stayed unmatched. The CDR3 spells CASSRDRMRGNYEQYF. For the CDR3, the DNA is TGTGCCAGCAGTCGGGACAGGATGAGAGGGAACTACGAGCAGTACTTC.

This clonotype was counted between two and nine times. The genes are TRBV28 and TRBJ1-1; D remains unclear. This CDR3 is 15 amino acids long. Germline V CDR1 and CDR2: MDHEN, SYDVKM. V shed 5 bases and J shed 0 bases, with 13 bases lying between them. The CDR3 DNA reads TGTGCCAGCAGTCGGATACAGACAATGAACACTGAAGCTTTCTTT. Protein: CASSRIQTMNTEAFF.

The chain joins TRBV12-3 or TRBV12-4 to TRBJ2-3, with D perhaps given as TRBD1 or TRBD2 (6 bases each). This CDR3 comprises 15 residues. The V gene lost 0 bases and the J gene lost 2 bases, with 9 bases spanning the gap. The CDR3 DNA reads as TGTGCCAGCAGTTTAGCGGGGGGCGTCACAGATACGCAGTATTTT. Protein sequence: CASSLAGGVTDTQYF.

This clonotype appeared a few times. The V call is TRBV6-6, the J call TRBJ2-3, with D perhaps matching TRBD2 (5 bases). The V end lost 5 bases, the J end lost 2 bases, and 17 bases lay between the germline ends. CDR1 MNHNY and CDR2 SVGAGI come from the germline V gene (reference sequence). This CDR3 spans 16 amino acids. Written as DNA, the CDR3 is TGTGCCAGCAGTGCAGTTTCCGGACTTTTCACAGATACGCAGTATTTT. Translation: CASSAVSGLFTDTQYF.

The rearrangement joins TRBV5-1 to TRBJ1-5, with 7 bases matching TRBD1. Germline assignment: CDR1 SGHRS and CDR2 YFSETQ. Trimming took 0 bases from V and 1 from J; bases not matched to a gene: 4. This CDR3 is 16 amino acids long. The CDR3 region has the DNA TGCGCCAGCAGCTTGGAAGGGGGCAAGAGCAATCAGCCCCAGCATTTT. This translates into CASSLEGGKSNQPQHF.

The CDR3 DNA sequence: TGTGCCAGCAGTCCGGTCACTTACTCTGGAAACACCATATATTTT. Encoded protein: CASSPVTYSGNTIYF. V usage is TRBV27 and J usage is TRBJ1-3; the D is unclear. The CDR3 covers 15 residues. The germline V gene has CDR1 MNHEY and CDR2 SMNVEV (reference sequence). Trimming took 5 bases from V and 0 from J, leaving 11 bases between them.

The genes are TRBV24-1 and TRBJ1-1; D perhaps matches TRBD1 (6 bases). Trimming shortened V by 3 bases and J by 5 bases, and 9 bases separated the two germline ends. Germline V gene sequence: CDR1 KGHDR, CDR2 SFDVKD. This CDR3 comprises 13 residues. DNA for the CDR3: TGTGCCACCAGTGATCGGGGGCTGACTGAAGCTTTCTTT. Encoded protein: CATSDRGLTEAFF.

This clonotype was seen more than once but under ten times. The V and J genes are TRBV20-1 and TRBJ1-2; no firm D call. Germline-derived CDR1 and CDR2 are DFQATT and SNEGSKA (reference sequence). The CDR3 covers 11 residues. V was cut by 7 bases and J by 8 bases, with 14 bases left in between. The CDR3 spells CSVGEGGGYTF. CDR3 bases: TGCAGTGTTGGAGAGGGAGGGGGCTACACCTTC.

With respect to this clonotype: A much larger clone lies one base from this, so it may be a read error. The chain links TRBV7-8 to TRBJ2-7; the D gene is possibly TRBD1 (5 bases). Germline loops: CDR1 SGHVS, CDR2 FQNEAQ. This CDR3 region has 14 residues. CDR3 sequence reads: CASSLADSNYGQYF. The CDR3, as DNA: TGTGCCAGCAGCTTAGCAGACAGCAACTACGGGCAGTACTTC.

This clonotype was observed many times. V is TRBV7-6 and J is TRBJ2-1, with a possible D match to TRBD1 (5 bases). Trimming stripped 5 bases from V and 8 bases from J, with 13 bases between. The CDR3 consists of 13 residues. Germline V gene sequence: CDR1 SGHVS, CDR2 FNYEAQ. CDR3 protein: CASSPYQGYEQFF. The CDR3 region has the DNA TGTGCCAGCAGCCCGTACCAGGGATATGAGCAGTTCTTC.

This clonotype was picked up a small number of times. This chain uses TRBV5-4 with TRBJ2-3; possible D gene TRBD2, 6 bases. Between the trimmed V and J ends, which lost 2 bases and 6 bases, there was a span of 10 bases. From germline, CDR1 is SGHNT and CDR2 YYREEE (reference sequence). The CDR3 contains 13 residues. CDR3 DNA sequence: TGTGCCAGCAGCTTCTTCGGGGGTGATACGCAGTATTTT. The encoded protein is CASSFFGGDTQYF.

The sample holds many counts of this clonotype. V is TRBV7-2 and J is TRBJ2-5, with 7 nucleotides matching TRBD1. CDR1 and CDR2 (germline): SGHTA, FQGNSA. This CDR3 has 14 amino acids. V shed 5 bases and J 5 bases; nucleotides not matched to a gene: 8. The CDR3 DNA reads as TGTGCCAGCAGCCCTGACAGGGTCCACGAGACCCAGTACTTC. Translation gives CASSPDRVHETQYF.

This clonotype has a count of ten or more. V and J are TRBV7-9 and TRBJ1-5; D is perhaps TRBD1 (5 bases). In germline, CDR1 is SEHNR, CDR2 FQNEAQ (reference sequence). V was trimmed by 1 base and J by 11 bases, leaving 9 bases between them. CDR3 length: 12 amino acids. The CDR3 loop reads CASSLGGTAQHF. For the CDR3, the DNA is TGTGCCAGCAGCTTAGGGGGGACGGCCCAGCATTTT.

In its sample, this clonotype was seen a few times. The chain combines TRBV2 with TRBJ2-7; tentative D call: TRBD1 (6 bases). This CDR3 has 14 amino acids. The ends were cut back, 10 bases at V and 2 bases at J, with 18 bases in the middle. CDR1 and CDR2 (germline): SNHLY, FYNNEI. The CDR3 loop reads CAISAVDRTYEQYF. The CDR3 DNA reads TGTGCCATCTCGGCCGTCGACAGGACCTACGAGCAGTACTTC.

This clonotype was seen a handful of times. The rearrangement uses TRBV6-5 and TRBJ1-6, with no clear D. Deletions cut 0 bases from V and 0 bases from J, with 3 bases between. Germline V lookup: CDR1 MNHEY, CDR2 SVGAGI. This CDR3 spans 15 amino acids. Here the CDR3 reads CASSYSISYNSPLHF. CDR3 DNA sequence: TGTGCCAGCAGTTACTCGATCTCCTATAATTCACCCCTCCACTTT.

V and J are TRBV7-9 and TRBJ2-1; tentatively, D is TRBD2 (6 bases). Looked up from germline, CDR1 is SEHNR and CDR2 is FQNEAQ (reference sequence). Trimming stripped 4 bases from V and 2 bases from J, with 21 bases between. The CDR3 extends over 18 amino acids. In DNA, the CDR3 is TGTGCCAGCAGCTATACTCCGGGACTCACCGGTCCCTACAATGAGCAGTTCTTC. This codes for CASSYTPGLTGPYNEQFF.

The rearrangement joins TRBV7-6 to TRBJ2-7, with 8 bases aligning to TRBD2. V shed 8 bases and J 9 bases; nucleotides not matched to a gene: 6. Germline V lookup: CDR1 SGHVS, CDR2 FNYEAQ. This CDR3 is built from 11 residues. This chain's CDR3 is CASGEREMQYF. The CDR3 DNA follows: TGTGCCAGCGGAGAGCGGGAGATGCAGTACTTC.

The rearrangement links TRBV12-3 or TRBV12-4 to TRBJ2-7, with 8 bases aligning to TRBD1. Trimming cost V 2 bases and J 3 bases; bases outside gene matches: 3. The CDR3 runs 14 residues. CDR3 protein: CASSLWTGSYEQYF. The CDR3 DNA sequence: TGTGCCAGCAGTTTATGGACAGGGAGCTACGAGCAGTACTTC.

V is TRBV6-1 and J is TRBJ1-1, with a tentative D call TRBD1 (5 bases). Between the trimmed V and J ends, which lost 6 bases and 1 base, there was a span of 15 bases. Germline values: CDR1 MNHNS, CDR2 SASEGT. There are 15 residues in the CDR3. The CDR3 region is CASRKHGGRNTEAFF. The CDR3, as DNA: TGTGCCAGCAGAAAGCACGGGGGGAGGAACACTGAAGCTTTCTTT.

This rearrangement joins TRBV6-1 to TRBJ1-1, with D perhaps TRBD1 (6 bases). Trimming shortened V by 5 bases and J by 3 bases, and 19 bases separated the two germline ends. The CDR3 length is 16 residues. The germline V gene encodes CDR1 MNHNS and CDR2 SASEGT. The CDR3 coding sequence is TGTGCCAGCAGTACCCGCCGGGGGCCCTTGGACACTGAAGCTTTCTTT. This translates into CASSTRRGPLDTEAFF.